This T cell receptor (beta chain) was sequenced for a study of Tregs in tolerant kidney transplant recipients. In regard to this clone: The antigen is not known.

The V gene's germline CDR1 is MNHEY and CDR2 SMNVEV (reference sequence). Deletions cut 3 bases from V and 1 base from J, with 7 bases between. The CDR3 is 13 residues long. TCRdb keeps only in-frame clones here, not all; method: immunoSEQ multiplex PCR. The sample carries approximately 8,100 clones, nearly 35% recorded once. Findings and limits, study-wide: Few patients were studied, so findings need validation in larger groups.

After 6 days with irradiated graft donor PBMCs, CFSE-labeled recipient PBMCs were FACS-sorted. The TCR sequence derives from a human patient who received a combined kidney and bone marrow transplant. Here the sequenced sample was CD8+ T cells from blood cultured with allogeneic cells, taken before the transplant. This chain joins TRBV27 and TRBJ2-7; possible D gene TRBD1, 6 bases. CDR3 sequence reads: CASSFGTSYEQYF. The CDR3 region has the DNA TGTGCCAGCAGTTTCGGGACATCCTACGAGCAGTACTTC.